The 32 T cell receptor beta chains in this list originate from one sample, sequenced in a study of T cells after yellow fever vaccination. TCRdb passed the 5' RACE reads through MiXCR, listing each CDR3 protein once. The sample yields tens of thousands of distinct CDR3 sequences, 7.5% to 9% seen once. The sequencing used CD8+ T cells sorted from PBMCs, collected on the day of the yellow fever booster vaccination. The source is a man younger than 45 who received the YFV17D yellow fever vaccine.

This clonotype was counted at least ten times. The V and J genes are TRBV7-3 and TRBJ1-1; maybe TRBD1 (6 bases). The CDR3 runs to 16 residues. Germline lookup yields CDR1 SGHTA and CDR2 FQGTGA. V was clipped by 7 bases and J by 5 bases, with 23 bases between them. Here the CDR3 reads CASTEMGGRLETEAFF. CDR3 coding DNA: TGTGCCAGCACCGAAATGGGGGGGCGCTTGGAAACTGAAGCTTTCTTT.

This chain connects TRBV9 to TRBJ2-7; 7 nucleotides match TRBD2. Germline values: CDR1 SGDLS, CDR2 YYNGEE. With V trimmed by 3 bases and J by 1 base, 7 bases remained unmatched. The CDR3 is 15 residues long. CDR3 amino acids: CASSGGSGASYEQYF. CDR3 sequence (DNA): TGTGCCAGCAGCGGCGGAAGCGGGGCTTCCTACGAGCAGTACTTC.

The J gene is TRBJ2-7, the V gene TRBV12-3 or TRBV12-4; 9 bases match TRBD1. The CDR3 contains 15 residues. J lost 2 bases, V lost 2 bases, and 4 bases had no gene match. The CDR3 DNA reads as TGTGCCAGCAGTTTATGGGACAGGGCTACCTACGAGCAGTACTTC. Its protein product is CASSLWDRATYEQYF.

V usage is TRBV7-6 and J usage is TRBJ2-1; D could derive from TRBD1 or TRBD2 (6 bases each). The ends were cut back, 5 bases at V and 0 bases at J, with 17 bases in the middle. CDR1 is SGHVS and CDR2 is FNYEAQ in the germline V gene. The CDR3 is 17 residues long. CDR3 sequence reads: CASSARGRGSSYNEQFF. The CDR3 DNA is TGTGCCAGCAGCGCACGGGGGCGGGGTAGCTCCTACAATGAGCAGTTCTTC.

This clonotype occurred a few times. The genes are TRBV12-3 or TRBV12-4 and TRBJ1-3; D unclear. The CDR3 is made up of 11 amino acids. V gave up 7 bases and J gave up 2 bases, with 3 bases separating them. In nucleotides, the CDR3 is TGTGCCAGCAACACTGGAAACACCATATATTTT. Residues: CASNTGNTIYF.

A few counts support this clonotype. The chain employs TRBV6-5 and TRBJ2-7; tentatively, D is TRBD1 (5 bases). Per the germline V gene, CDR1 is MNHEY and CDR2 is SVGAGI. CDR3 length: 16 residues. Trimming cost V 5 bases and J 5 bases, with 22 bases left between them. This CDR3 is CASSPGPKGAPHEQYF. DNA for the CDR3: TGTGCCAGCAGTCCCGGCCCTAAAGGGGCCCCACACGAGCAGTACTTC.

In its sample, this clonotype was seen a few times. This sequence joins TRBV4-3 and TRBJ2-2, with D possibly matching TRBD2 (5 bases). This CDR3 is 17 amino acids long. V gave up 4 bases and J gave up 1 base, with 16 bases separating them. Per the germline V gene, CDR1 is LGHNA and CDR2 is YSLEER. The CDR3 here is CASSRQRLIENTGELFF. The CDR3 DNA sequence: TGCGCCAGCAGCCGGCAAAGACTAATAGAGAACACCGGGGAGCTGTTTTTT.

This clonotype was seen repeatedly, ten times or more. V usage is TRBV7-2 and J usage is TRBJ2-3, with 13 bases fitting TRBD2. Germline V CDR1 and CDR2: SGHTA, FQGNSA. The CDR3 is 17 amino acids. J gave up 7 bases and V 1 base, and 8 bases lay outside the gene matches. CDR3 residues: CASSLGLAGGPLNTQYF. The DNA of the CDR3 is TGTGCCAGCAGCTTAGGACTAGCGGGAGGCCCCTTGAATACGCAGTATTTT.

This clonotype was picked up a small number of times. CDR3 nucleotide sequence: TGCAGTGCCCAAAAGATAGCGGGAGTGGGGGAGACCCAGTACTTC. Encoded protein: CSAQKIAGVGETQYF. This chain connects TRBV20-1 to TRBJ2-5; 9 nucleotides agree with TRBD2. The J segment lost 5 bases and the V segment lost 6 bases, leaving 13 bases of the junction unmatched. Germline V gene data show CDR1 as DFQATT and CDR2 as SNEGSKA (reference sequence). The CDR3 has 15 amino acids.

Many counts were recorded for this clonotype. The rearrangement joins TRBV7-9 to TRBJ1-4; D not certain. Germline V gene lookup returns CDR1 SEHNR and CDR2 FQNEAQ (reference sequence). V was pared by 1 base and J by 5 bases, with 11 bases between. This CDR3 contains 15 residues. In DNA form, the CDR3 reads TGTGCCAGCAGCTTAGATCGTGACGGAAATGAAAAACTGTTTTTT. As protein: CASSLDRDGNEKLFF.

This clonotype was counted ten times or more. The chain uses TRBV27 and TRBJ2-7; 7 bases are a match to TRBD1. Germline values: CDR1 MNHEY, CDR2 SMNVEV (reference sequence). This CDR3 comprises 14 residues. The V segment lost 6 bases and the J segment 2 bases; nucleotides outside the gene matches: 7. CDR3 protein: CASRLGQAAYEQYF. CDR3 nucleotides: TGTGCCAGCAGACTCGGACAGGCAGCCTACGAGCAGTACTTC.

In its sample, this clonotype was seen a few times. The chain links TRBV7-2 to TRBJ1-4, with D possibly TRBD1 on 5 matching bases. Deletions cut 5 bases from V and 4 bases from J, with 8 bases between. Germline V CDR1 and CDR2: SGHTA, FQGNSA. The CDR3 runs to 13 residues. CDR3 nucleotides: TGTGCCAGCAGCGGGGCCTTTAATGAAAAACTGTTTTTT. Residues: CASSGAFNEKLFF.

This sequence joins TRBV5-6 and TRBJ2-6; 14 bases are shared with TRBD2. Unmatched junction bases numbered 5, after V lost 4 bases and J lost 5 bases. The CDR3 is 17 amino acids. Germline values: CDR1 SGHDT, CDR2 YYEEEE. The CDR3 loop is CASSGTSGSGWANVLTF. The CDR3 nucleotides are TGTGCCAGCAGCGGGACTAGCGGGAGTGGGTGGGCCAACGTCCTGACTTTC.

This sequence joins TRBV7-2 and TRBJ2-5, with TRBD2 identical over 7 bases. Trimming removed 7 bases from V and 2 bases from J; junction bases left unmatched: 10. Germline CDR1 SGHTA, CDR2 FQGNSA. This CDR3 spans 15 amino acids. The CDR3 bases are TGTGCCAGCAACCCTAGCGGAGGTCCTCAAGAGACCCAGTACTTC. Encoded protein: CASNPSGGPQETQYF.

In its sample, this clonotype was seen a few times. The V gene is TRBV29-1, the J gene TRBJ2-7; 7 bases are shared with TRBD2. The CDR3 contains 13 residues. Germline CDR1 SQVTM, CDR2 ANQGSEA. Trimming took 4 bases from V and 7 from J; bases not matched to a gene: 10. CDR3 DNA: TGCAGCGTTGGGATCTCCCTAGCGGTGGAGCAGTACTTC. It encodes CSVGISLAVEQYF.

This clonotype was recorded at least ten times. This chain joins TRBV12-3 or TRBV12-4 and TRBJ2-7, with D possibly called TRBD1 or TRBD2 (5 bases each). V shed 1 base and J shed 2 bases, with 9 bases lying between them. CDR3 length: 14 amino acids. The CDR3 spells CASSLGGITYEQYF. Written as DNA, the CDR3 is TGTGCCAGCAGTTTAGGGGGGATCACCTACGAGCAGTACTTC.

A note on this clonotype: A much larger clone differs by one base, so this may be a read error. The chain couples TRBV5-6 to TRBJ2-7; possible D gene TRBD2, 7 bases. The length of the CDR3 is 12 residues. Trimming stripped 1 base from V and 9 bases from J, with 11 bases between. From germline, CDR1 is SGHDT and CDR2 YYEEEE. CDR3 nucleotides: TGTGCCAGCAGCTTGTCGGGGGGCGCGCAGTACTTC. Protein sequence: CASSLSGGAQYF.

This clonotype occurred a few times. The V call is TRBV4-3, the J call TRBJ2-1; 10 positions match TRBD2. Germline loops: CDR1 LGHNA, CDR2 YSLEER. The J segment lost 8 bases and the V segment lost 0 bases, leaving 7 bases of the junction unmatched. This CDR3 region has 16 residues. CDR3 region: CASSQEFSGRAYEQFF. CDR3 bases: TGCGCCAGCAGCCAAGAATTCAGCGGGAGGGCATATGAGCAGTTCTTC.

The sample holds a few counts of this clonotype. The gene calls are TRBV29-1 and TRBJ2-5; TRBD2 might be the D (5 bases). Germline V gene data show CDR1 as SQVTM and CDR2 as ANQGSEA. With 0 bases removed from V and 5 bases from J, the gap between germline ends came to 16 bases. The CDR3 is 15 residues long. The CDR3 reads CSVEDLGPGGETQYF. CDR3 nucleotides: TGCAGCGTTGAAGATCTCGGACCGGGCGGGGAGACCCAGTACTTC.

This clonotype showed up just a few times. The chain joins TRBV9 to TRBJ2-7, with TRBD1 matching over 7 bases. Germline trimming cut 4 bases from V and 8 bases from J; bases unmatched to any gene: 6. The CDR3 loop spans 12 amino acids. Germline CDR1 reads SGDLS; CDR2 reads YYNGEE. The CDR3 region has the DNA TGTGCCAGCAGCCCTGACAGGGTAAAGCAGTACTTC. Translated, it gives CASSPDRVKQYF.

This clonotype has only a few counts. This chain links TRBV20-1 with TRBJ2-7; 9 bases align to TRBD2. Trimming removed 1 base from V and 4 bases from J; junction bases left unmatched: 5. CDR1 and CDR2 from the germline V gene are DFQATT and SNEGSKA (reference sequence). The CDR3 sequence is 14 residues long. The CDR3 DNA follows: TGCAGTGCTAGAGCGCCTAGCGGGAAATACGAGCAGTACTTC. It encodes CSARAPSGKYEQYF.

This clonotype was detected a few times. This chain uses TRBV27 with TRBJ2-7, with TRBD1 matching over 8 bases. This CDR3 has 15 amino acids. V lost 6 bases to trimming and J lost 0 bases; unmatched junction nucleotides: 7. Germline assignment: CDR1 MNHEY and CDR2 SMNVEV (reference sequence). CDR3 DNA sequence: TGTGCCAGCAGCCAGGGGGCGACCACCTCCTACGAGCAGTACTTC. This encodes CASSQGATTSYEQYF.

The chain is built from TRBV28 and TRBJ2-1; TRBD2 agrees at 11 bases. CDR1 is MDHEN and CDR2 is SYDVKM in the germline V gene. This CDR3 is built from 13 residues. With 11 bases clipped from V and 8 bases from J, the junction kept 8 bases outside the gene matches. CDR3 region: CAATSGSLYEQFF. In nucleotides, the CDR3 is TGTGCCGCTACTAGCGGGAGTTTGTATGAGCAGTTCTTC.

This clonotype showed up many times. The J gene is TRBJ2-1, the V gene TRBV20-1; D is ambiguous. This CDR3 contains 13 residues. Trimming took off 1 base at V and 5 bases at J, with 9 bases between the two ends. CDR1 DFQATT and CDR2 SNEGSKA come from the germline V gene (reference sequence). The CDR3 sequence: CSARGWSDNEQFF. The CDR3 nucleotides are TGCAGTGCTAGAGGATGGAGCGACAATGAGCAGTTCTTC.

J is TRBJ2-2 and V is TRBV7-2; unclear D gene. Trimming cost V 6 bases and J 4 bases, with 3 bases left between them. The germline gives CDR1 SGHTA, CDR2 FQGNSA. The CDR3 contains 11 residues. The CDR3 sequence: CASSVTGELFF. The CDR3 DNA reads as TGTGCCAGCAGTGTCACCGGGGAGCTGTTTTTT.

The gene calls are TRBV5-5 and TRBJ1-2; TRBD1 aligns across 11 bases. With 4 bases clipped from V and 2 bases from J, the junction kept 7 bases outside the gene matches. The germline CDR1 and CDR2 sequences are SGHKS and YYEKEE (reference sequence). This CDR3 contains 16 residues. CDR3 protein: CASSVRDRGYNYGYTF. In DNA, the CDR3 is TGTGCCAGCAGCGTCCGGGACAGGGGGTACAACTATGGCTACACCTTC.

Comment on this clonotype: At one end the junction does not follow the germline gene, possibly because of a read error. The chain couples TRBV4-2 to TRBJ2-2; D gene unclear. The CDR3 consists of 12 residues. Germline V lookup: CDR1 LGHNA, CDR2 YNFKEQ. In nucleotides, the CDR3 is TGTGCCAGGAGCCCCGGGTCCGGGGAGCTGTTTTTT. It specifies CARSPGSGELFF.

The CDR3 reads CASTPPGGTEAFF. The CDR3 region has the DNA TGTGCCAGCACCCCTCCAGGGGGCACTGAAGCTTTCTTT. V usage is TRBV7-9 and J usage is TRBJ1-1; 7 nucleotides match TRBD1. The V and J ends lost 7 bases and 4 bases, in that order; junction bases with no gene match: 6. The germline gives CDR1 SEHNR, CDR2 FQNEAQ (reference sequence). There are 13 residues in the CDR3.

The chain couples TRBV27 to TRBJ2-5, with 7 bases that match TRBD1. Trimming cost V 7 bases and J 1 base; bases outside gene matches: 6. Germline V gene lookup returns CDR1 MNHEY and CDR2 SMNVEV (reference sequence). This CDR3 comprises 14 residues. The CDR3, as DNA: TGTGCCAGCACCGCGACAGGGCTCCAAGAGACCCAGTACTTC. This sequence encodes CASTATGLQETQYF.

V and J are TRBV27 and TRBJ2-1, with D hard to call. The ends were cut back, 3 bases at V and 1 base at J, with 7 bases in the middle. The CDR3 runs to 14 residues. CDR1 is MNHEY, CDR2 SMNVEV, per germline (reference sequence). CDR3 protein: CASSFTISYNEQFF. For the CDR3, the DNA is TGTGCCAGCAGTTTTACCATATCCTACAATGAGCAGTTCTTC.

This clonotype has at least ten counts. The rearrangement uses TRBV29-1 and TRBJ1-2; 8 bases match TRBD1. This CDR3 is built from 13 residues. V trimming: 7 bases; J trimming: 6 bases; junction bases outside the gene matches: 10. The V gene's germline CDR1 is SQVTM and CDR2 ANQGSEA. The CDR3 region has the DNA TGCAGCGCCTTGGACAGGGCGCTTGATGGCTACACCTTC. Translation gives CSALDRALDGYTF.

This clonotype was counted only a few times. J is TRBJ2-7 and V is TRBV20-1, with 9 bases aligning to TRBD2. The CDR3 length is 15 residues. CDR1 DFQATT and CDR2 SNEGSKA come from the germline V gene (reference sequence). V lost 3 bases, J lost 4 bases, and 10 bases stayed unmatched. This CDR3 is CSASTGTSRAYEQYF. CDR3 nucleotide sequence: TGCAGTGCTAGTACCGGGACTAGCCGGGCGTACGAGCAGTACTTC.